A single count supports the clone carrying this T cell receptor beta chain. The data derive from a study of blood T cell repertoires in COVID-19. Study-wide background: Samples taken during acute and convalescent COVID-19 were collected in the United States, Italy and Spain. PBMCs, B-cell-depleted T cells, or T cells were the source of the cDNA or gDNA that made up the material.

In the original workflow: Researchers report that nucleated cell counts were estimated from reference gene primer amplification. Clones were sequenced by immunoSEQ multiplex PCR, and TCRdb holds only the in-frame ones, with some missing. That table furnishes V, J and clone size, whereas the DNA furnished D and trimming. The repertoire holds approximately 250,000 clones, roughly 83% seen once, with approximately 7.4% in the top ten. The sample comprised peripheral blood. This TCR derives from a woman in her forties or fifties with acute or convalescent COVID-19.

The CDR3 sequence is CASSYRDRAETQYF. DNA for the CDR3: TGTGCCAGCAGTTACAGGGACAGGGCTGAGACCCAGTACTTC. This chain uses TRBV6-6 with TRBJ2-5; 9 nucleotides align to TRBD1. The length of the CDR3 is 14 residues. CDR1 MNHNY and CDR2 SVGAGI come from the germline V gene (reference sequence). Trimming at V came to 2 bases and at J to 5 bases, leaving 3 bases not matched to a gene.